This TCR beta chain was obtained from a study of control samples from healthy donors and cancer patients. The CDR3 runs to 12 residues. Per germline, CDR1 LNHDA and CDR2 SQIVND (reference sequence). Clones were sequenced by immunoSEQ multiplex PCR, and TCRdb holds only the in-frame ones, with some missing. The table shows about 50,000 clones, with roughly 92% occurring only once. A note on this clone: The germline gene is not matched at one end of the junction; a read error may be the cause.

The specimen sequenced was blood. V and J are TRBV19 and TRBJ2-7, with D tentatively TRBD1 or TRBD2 (6 bases each). The sequence derives from a man aged 25 to 45 in good health. CDR3 in amino acids: CVSRGAGTEQYF. The DNA for the CDR3 is TGTGTCAGTAGGGGGGCAGGCACCGAGCAGTACTTC.